This TCR beta chain was obtained from a study of cytomegalovirus exposure and HLA in healthy donors. Study findings and constraints: A later analysis, which compared TCR beta chains of equal frequency, found the HLA-associated ones more clonally expanded. Prediction of most subjects' HLA-A and HLA-B alleles by TCR beta sequences was reportedly accurate.

J was trimmed by 0 bases and V by 1 base; bases with no gene match: 5. This CDR3 is 16 amino acids long. The germline CDR1 and CDR2 sequences are SEHNR and FQNEAQ (reference sequence). In the PCR, 60 Vbeta and 13 Jbeta primers were used. Libraries were prepared by immunoSEQ multiplex PCR; TCRdb keeps only in-frame clonotypes and omits some of them. The sample yields 150,000 or so clones, approximately 69% seen once. Concerning this clone itself: Its target is unknown.

This rearrangement joins TRBV7-9 to TRBJ1-2, with 7 bases lining up with TRBD1. Sequenced sample: PBMCs. This TCR derives from a man aged 30 to 45 in good health and CMV-seronegative. For the CDR3, the DNA is TGTGCCAGCAGCTTAGAGGGGGCAGAAGCTAACTATGGCTACACCTTC. It yields the protein CASSLEGAEANYGYTF. Variable domain in full (rest from reference TRBV7-9 and TRBJ1-2): DTGVSQNPRHKITKRGQNVTFRCDPISEHNRLYWYRQTLGQGPEFLTYFQNEAQLEKSRLLSDRFSAERPKGSFSTLEIQRTEQGDSAMYLCASSLEGAEANYGYTFGSGTRLTVV.